One sample yielded the 32 T cell receptor beta chains listed below, sequenced in a study of T cell repertoires in cytomegalovirus infection. Their antigen targets remain unknown. TCRdb independently ran MiXCR on the reads; one entry per CDR3 protein. Among around 340,000 distinct CDR3 sequences listed, 25% to 30% were seen once. This specimen was cultured PBMCs, taken from culture after CMV antigen stimulation. The receptors come from a human donor in good health (CMV status not recorded). Some clones in this sample may be carry-over from other donors' samples.

This clonotype is a singleton in its sample. A much larger clonotype is one base distant, so this may be a read error. The rearrangement joins TRBV7-2 to TRBJ2-5; D may be TRBD1 (5 bases). V lost 0 bases, J lost 2 bases, and 10 bases lay in between. The CDR3 covers 15 residues. Germline CDR1 SGHTA, CDR2 FQGNSA. The CDR3 nucleotides read TGTGCCAGCAGCTTAGCTCGAAGGGGTCAAGAGACCCAGTACTTC. It encodes CASSLARRGQETQYF.

This clonotype was observed a few times. The rearrangement uses TRBV6-5 and TRBJ1-2; 8 bases match TRBD1. The trim removed 5 bases at V and 4 bases at J, leaving 15 bases unmatched. The CDR3 contains 17 residues. CDR1 and CDR2 from the germline V gene are MNHEY and SVGAGI. CDR3 nucleotides: TGTGCCAGCAGTCGAAGGACAGGGTTAGCTGGTCCCTATGGCTACACCTTC. Translated: CASSRRTGLAGPYGYTF.

This clonotype was seen many times. This chain links TRBV7-2 with TRBJ1-2; D gene ambiguous. Germline-derived CDR1 and CDR2 are SGHTA and FQGNSA. This CDR3 has 13 residues. The V end lost 5 bases, the J end lost 4 bases, and 11 bases lay between the germline ends. CDR3 protein: CASSRERIYGYTF. The CDR3 DNA is TGTGCCAGCAGCCGGGAGCGTATCTATGGCTACACCTTC.

This clonotype was seen a handful of times. The chain is built from TRBV19 and TRBJ1-1; D is uncertain. This CDR3 is built from 14 residues. Germline-derived CDR1 and CDR2 are LNHDA and SQIVND (reference sequence). V gave up 1 base and J gave up 2 bases, with 8 bases separating them. The CDR3 protein is CASSIGQPNTEAFF. The CDR3 DNA reads as TGTGCCAGTAGTATAGGGCAACCCAACACTGAAGCTTTCTTT.

The chain joins TRBV7-8 to TRBJ2-7; 7 positions match TRBD1. The CDR3 runs 15 residues. The V gene's germline CDR1 is SGHVS and CDR2 FQNEAQ. Trimming at V came to 2 bases and at J to 6 bases, leaving 10 bases not matched to a gene. The CDR3 sequence is CASSLKPGQSPEQYF. The CDR3, as DNA: TGTGCCAGCAGCTTAAAGCCGGGACAGAGTCCCGAGCAGTACTTC. Together with reference TRBV7-8 and TRBJ2-7, the CDR3 gives the full variable domain: GAGVSQSPRYKVAKRGQDVALRCDPISGHVSLFWYQQALGQGPEFLTYFQNEAQLDKSGLPSDRFFAERPEGSVSTLKIQRTQQEDSAVYLCASSLKPGQSPEQYFGPGTRLTVT.

This chain uses TRBV7-6 with TRBJ2-5; 10 nucleotides align to TRBD2. Germline CDR1 reads SGHVS; CDR2 reads FNYEAQ. V lost 5 bases to trimming and J lost 1 base; unmatched junction nucleotides: 10. The CDR3 totals 17 residues. The CDR3 coding sequence is TGTGCCAGCAGCCCCACCGCTCTAGCGGGGGCCCAAGAGACCCAGTACTTC. It codes for CASSPTALAGAQETQYF.

This clonotype was detected only a few times. The CDR3 is CASRGLAGGDNEQFF. The DNA of the CDR3 is TGTGCCAGCAGAGGACTAGCGGGGGGTGACAATGAGCAGTTCTTC. The chain joins TRBV6-1 to TRBJ2-1; 14 bases are a match to TRBD2. The CDR3 is made up of 15 amino acids. The germline gives CDR1 MNHNS, CDR2 SASEGT. V lost 6 bases, J lost 5 bases, and 3 bases stayed unmatched.

This clonotype came up a few times. The chain carries TRBV7-8 and TRBJ1-6, with D perhaps TRBD1 (5 bases). With 5 bases removed from V and 10 bases from J, the gap between germline ends came to 15 bases. This CDR3 has 14 residues. Germline V gene data show CDR1 as SGHVS and CDR2 as FQNEAQ. The CDR3 DNA sequence: TGTGCCAGCAGCCCGGGGCAGTCGGGGTCACCCCTCCACTTT. This gives the protein CASSPGQSGSPLHF.

The chain has TRBV7-9 and TRBJ2-5; the D is unclear. V shed 8 bases and J shed 5 bases, with 15 bases lying between them. The CDR3 length is 13 residues. Germline loops: CDR1 SEHNR, CDR2 FQNEAQ (reference sequence). The CDR3 DNA sequence: TGTGCCAGCGGATGGACGACGGGTGAGACCCAGTACTTC. Protein product: CASGWTTGETQYF.

This chain uses TRBV3-1 with TRBJ1-2; D possibly corresponds to TRBD1 (5 bases). Deletions cut 3 bases from V and 6 bases from J, with 11 bases between. This CDR3 has 13 residues. Germline assignment: CDR1 LGHDT and CDR2 YNNKEL (reference sequence). The DNA for the CDR3 is TGTGCCAGCAGCCACTCAACCAGGGATGGCTACACCTTC. Translated: CASSHSTRDGYTF.

The chain joins TRBV28 to TRBJ1-2; the match to TRBD1 covers 10 bases. Germline V gene lookup returns CDR1 MDHEN and CDR2 SYDVKM. This CDR3 is 15 amino acids long. The J segment lost 7 bases and the V segment lost 5 bases, leaving 10 bases of the junction unmatched. The CDR3 reads CASSTAGTGVFGYTF. Written as DNA, the CDR3 is TGTGCCAGCAGTACCGCCGGGACAGGGGTTTTTGGCTACACCTTC.

V usage is TRBV6-1 and J usage is TRBJ1-1, with D tentatively TRBD1 (5 bases). CDR3 length: 14 residues. V dropped 1 base and J dropped 7 bases, with 13 bases sitting between them. Germline V lookup: CDR1 MNHNS, CDR2 SASEGT. CDR3 nucleotides: TGTGCCAGCAGTGAAGGGAGTAGGGGTGGTGAAGCTTTCTTT. Translated: CASSEGSRGGEAFF.

The chain joins TRBV5-4 to TRBJ1-5, with D maybe TRBD1 (5 bases). Per germline, CDR1 SGHNT and CDR2 YYREEE (reference sequence). Trimming pared 4 bases from V and 5 bases from J, leaving 13 bases between. The CDR3 runs 14 residues. CDR3 in DNA: TGTGCCAGCAGCCAGCAGGGTTACGATCAGCCCCAGCATTTT. As protein: CASSQQGYDQPQHF.

This clonotype has only a few counts. The chain combines TRBV29-1 with TRBJ1-1, with 8 bases lining up with TRBD1. Germline lookup yields CDR1 SQVTM and CDR2 ANQGSEA. The CDR3 contains 13 residues. J was trimmed by 4 bases and V by 4 bases; bases with no gene match: 5. The CDR3 region is CSVASDRATEAFF. CDR3 bases: TGCAGCGTTGCCTCGGACAGGGCCACTGAAGCTTTCTTT.

The CDR3 DNA reads TGCGCCAGCAGCCGGGACATCTTCTCCTACGAGCAGTACTTC. Amino acids: CASSRDIFSYEQYF. This chain uses TRBV5-1 with TRBJ2-7, with D possibly TRBD1 on 6 matching bases. V was trimmed by 4 bases and J by 0 bases, leaving 11 bases between them. Germline-derived CDR1 and CDR2 are SGHRS and YFSETQ. CDR3 length: 14 amino acids.

The chain joins TRBV6-6 to TRBJ1-2; D call uncertain. V lost 7 bases, J lost 0 bases, and 6 bases lay in between. Germline CDR1 is MNHNY and CDR2 is SVGAGI (reference sequence). This CDR3 has 12 residues. CDR3 nucleotides: TGTGCCAGCAAACCAGCTAACTATGGCTACACCTTC. Translated, it gives CASKPANYGYTF.

The gene calls are TRBV6-2 or TRBV6-3 and TRBJ1-5; D gene ambiguous. Trimming removed 2 bases from V and 4 bases from J, with 9 bases in between. This CDR3 contains 14 residues. Germline V CDR1 and CDR2: MNHEY, SVGEGT. The CDR3 DNA reads TGTGCCAGCAGTTACCGCGCGGGAAATCAGCCCCAGCATTTT. This gives the protein CASSYRAGNQPQHF.

The table lists this clonotype with many counts. This chain connects TRBV11-2 to TRBJ2-7; 7 bases match TRBD2. V lost 1 base to trimming and J lost 2 bases; unmatched junction nucleotides: 5. The CDR3 has 15 amino acids. Germline V gives CDR1 SGHAT, CDR2 FQNNGV. The DNA of the CDR3 is TGTGCCAGCAGCTTAGGATCTAGCGGTACCTACGAGCAGTACTTC. It yields the protein CASSLGSSGTYEQYF.

This clonotype was observed a few times. The chain carries TRBV7-6 and TRBJ2-7, with 11 bases fitting TRBD2. Trimming removed 6 bases from V and 4 bases from J; junction bases left unmatched: 2. Germline CDR1 reads SGHVS; CDR2 reads FNYEAQ. This CDR3 region has 13 residues. CDR3 amino acids: CASSRLAGYEQYF. In DNA form, the CDR3 reads TGTGCCAGCAGTAGACTAGCGGGGTACGAGCAGTACTTC. The full variable domain, rest sourced from reference TRBV7-6 and TRBJ2-7, is GAGVSQSPRYKVTKRGQDVALRCDPISGHVSLYWYRQALGQGPEFLTYFNYEAQQDKSGLPNDRFSAERPEGSISTLTIQRTEQRDSAMYRCASSRLAGYEQYFGPGTRLTVT.

This clonotype was recorded many times. This chain joins TRBV12-5 and TRBJ1-1; TRBD1 agrees at 10 bases. CDR3 length equals 18 residues. Germline V gene sequence: CDR1 LGHNT, CDR2 FRNRAP. Trimming removed 6 bases from V and 3 bases from J; junction bases left unmatched: 16. CDR3 region: CASGFGGGHGTGDTEAFF. CDR3 DNA sequence: TGTGCTAGTGGCTTTGGGGGGGGACATGGGACAGGGGACACTGAAGCTTTCTTT.

This chain links TRBV6-1 with TRBJ1-2, with D maybe TRBD1 (5 bases). Trimming took 3 bases from V and 5 from J, leaving 25 bases between them. The CDR3 consists of 18 residues. The germline V gene has CDR1 MNHNS and CDR2 SASEGT. The CDR3 here is CASSERREMGGLVYGYTF. Written as DNA, the CDR3 is TGTGCCAGCAGTGAGAGGAGGGAGATGGGGGGACTCGTTTATGGCTACACCTTC.

This sequence joins TRBV5-1 and TRBJ1-5; D not certain. Germline V gene data show CDR1 as SGHRS and CDR2 as YFSETQ. The V and J ends lost 0 bases and 7 bases respectively, with 11 bases between them. The CDR3 length is 14 residues. DNA of the CDR3: TGCGCCAGCAGCTTGGATACCGTGGGGCAGCCCCAGCATTTT. Residues: CASSLDTVGQPQHF. Using reference TRBV5-1 and TRBJ1-5 for the parts outside the CDR3, the full variable domain is KAGVTQTPRYLIKTRGQQVTLSCSPISGHRSVSWYQQTPGQGLQFLFEYFSETQRNKGNFPGRFSGRQFSNSRSEMNVSTLELGDSALYLCASSLDTVGQPQHFGDGTRLSIL.

CDR3 coding DNA: TGTGCCAGCAGCTCCGGACAGGTCTACCAAGAGACCCAGTACTTC. Translated: CASSSGQVYQETQYF. The V call is TRBV13, the J call TRBJ2-5; TRBD1 matches 7 bases. Germline trimming cut 4 bases from V and 0 bases from J; bases unmatched to any gene: 5. This CDR3 region has 15 residues. Germline V gene data show CDR1 as PRHDT and CDR2 as FYEKMQ (reference sequence).

This clonotype was seen ten or more times. The junction and the germline gene differ at one end; a read error may be behind it. This chain links TRBV20-1 with TRBJ1-4; TRBD1 is a possible D gene (5 bases). Germline V gene data show CDR1 as DFQATT and CDR2 as SNEGSKA (reference sequence). This CDR3 is built from 14 residues. For the CDR3, the DNA is TGCAGTGCCAGAGTAGGGGTAACTAATGAAAAACTGTTTTTT. Protein sequence: CSARVGVTNEKLFF.

The table lists this clonotype with many counts. This rearrangement joins TRBV7-8 to TRBJ2-7; D is unresolved. V was trimmed by 4 bases and J by 7 bases, leaving 20 bases between them. The CDR3 has 15 residues. Germline V CDR1 and CDR2: SGHVS, FQNEAQ. As DNA, the CDR3 is TGTGCCAGCAGCTGGACCGGGTCCCGGTTTGAGGAGCAGTACTTC. Amino acids: CASSWTGSRFEEQYF.

The table lists this clonotype with a count of one. The V gene is TRBV14, the J gene TRBJ2-7, with D tentatively TRBD2 (5 bases). This CDR3 is built from 14 residues. In germline, CDR1 is SGHDN, CDR2 FVKESK. V shed 0 bases and J shed 2 bases, with 8 bases lying between them. CDR3 DNA: TGTGCCAGCAGCCAAGATGTCGGGGCCTACGAGCAGTACTTC. Its translation: CASSQDVGAYEQYF.

This clonotype came up a few times. The chain combines TRBV19 with TRBJ2-1; a weak D match, TRBD2 (6 bases). The ends were cut back, 1 base at V and 3 bases at J, with 10 bases in the middle. The CDR3 has 15 amino acids. Germline CDR1 reads LNHDA; CDR2 reads SQIVND (reference sequence). The CDR3 is CASSIGSSVYNEQFF. The CDR3 DNA is TGTGCCAGTAGTATAGGTTCTAGCGTCTACAATGAGCAGTTCTTC. Using reference TRBV19 and TRBJ2-1 for the parts outside the CDR3, the full variable domain is DGGITQSPKYLFRKEGQNVTLSCEQNLNHDAMYWYRQDPGQGLRLIYYSQIVNDFQKGDIAEGYSVSREKKESFPLTVTSAQKNPTAFYLCASSIGSSVYNEQFFGPGTRLTVL.

The chain employs TRBV19 and TRBJ1-5, with TRBD1 identical over 8 bases. The germline V gene encodes CDR1 LNHDA and CDR2 SQIVND (reference sequence). The CDR3 is made up of 17 amino acids. Germline trimming cut 7 bases from V and 3 bases from J; bases unmatched to any gene: 14. The CDR3 nucleotides are TGTGCCAGTACCGATCCAGGGGGCGCAGAAAACAATCAGCCCCAGCATTTT. Encoded protein: CASTDPGGAENNQPQHF.

This chain connects TRBV18 to TRBJ2-1; 8 bases agree with TRBD2. The CDR3 sequence is 13 residues long. Losses at the gene ends were 3 bases for V and 8 bases for J; bases not matched to a gene: 3. In germline, CDR1 is KGHSH, CDR2 LQKENI. CDR3 DNA: TGTGCCAGCTCACCCCTCGGGAGGGATGAGCAGTTCTTC. Encoded protein: CASSPLGRDEQFF.

The rearrangement uses TRBV15 and TRBJ2-7; D remains unclear. Between the trimmed V and J ends, which lost 3 bases and 2 bases, there was a span of 14 bases. There are 15 residues in the CDR3. CDR1 and CDR2 from the germline V gene are LNHNV and YYDKDF (reference sequence). CDR3 sequence reads: CATSSASDGTYEQYF. Written as DNA, the CDR3 is TGTGCCACCAGCAGCGCCTCCGACGGCACCTACGAGCAGTACTTC.

For this clonotype: One end of the junction fails to match germline, which may point to a read error. This rearrangement joins TRBV4-1 to TRBJ1-1, with D possibly being TRBD1 (5 bases). CDR1 and CDR2 (germline): MGHRA, YSYEKL. The CDR3 contains 14 residues. The CDR3 bases are TGTGCCAGCAGCCAAGACAGAGTTGGCACTGAAGCTTTCTTT. It is translated as CASSQDRVGTEAFF.

The table lists this clonotype with many counts. The gene calls are TRBV5-1 and TRBJ2-1; tentative D call: TRBD1 (5 bases). The germline gives CDR1 SGHRS, CDR2 YFSETQ. V was pared by 2 bases and J by 2 bases, with 11 bases between. The CDR3 totals 15 residues. CDR3 sequence reads: CASSFWQGTYNEQFF. CDR3 coding DNA: TGCGCCAGCAGCTTTTGGCAGGGTACCTACAATGAGCAGTTCTTC.